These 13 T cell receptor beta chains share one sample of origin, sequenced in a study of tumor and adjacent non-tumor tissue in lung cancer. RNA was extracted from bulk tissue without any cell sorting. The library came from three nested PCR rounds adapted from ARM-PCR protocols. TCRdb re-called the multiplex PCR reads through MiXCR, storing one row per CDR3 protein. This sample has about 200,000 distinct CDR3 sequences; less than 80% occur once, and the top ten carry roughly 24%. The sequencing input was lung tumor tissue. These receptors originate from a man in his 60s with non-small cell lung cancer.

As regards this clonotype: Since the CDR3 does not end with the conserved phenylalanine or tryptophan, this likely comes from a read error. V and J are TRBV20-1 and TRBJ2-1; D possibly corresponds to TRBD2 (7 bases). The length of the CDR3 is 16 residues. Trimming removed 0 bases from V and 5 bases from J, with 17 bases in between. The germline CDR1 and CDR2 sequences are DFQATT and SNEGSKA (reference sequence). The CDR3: CSAREGLRGGDNEQFS. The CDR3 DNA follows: TGCAGTGCTAGAGAGGGACTAAGGGGGGGGGACAATGAGCAGTTCTCC.

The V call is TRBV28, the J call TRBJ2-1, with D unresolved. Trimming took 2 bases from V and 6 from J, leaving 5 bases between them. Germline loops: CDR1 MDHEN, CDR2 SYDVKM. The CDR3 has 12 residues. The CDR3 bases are TGTGCCAGCAGTTTAGATGGCAATGAGCAGTTCTTC. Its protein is CASSLDGNEQFF.

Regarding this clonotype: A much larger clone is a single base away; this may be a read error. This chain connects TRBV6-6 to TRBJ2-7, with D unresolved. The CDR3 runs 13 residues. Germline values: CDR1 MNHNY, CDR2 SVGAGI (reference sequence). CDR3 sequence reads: CATSYLAPYEQYF. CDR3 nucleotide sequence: TGTGCCACCAGTTACCTGGCCCCCTACGAGCAGTACTTC.

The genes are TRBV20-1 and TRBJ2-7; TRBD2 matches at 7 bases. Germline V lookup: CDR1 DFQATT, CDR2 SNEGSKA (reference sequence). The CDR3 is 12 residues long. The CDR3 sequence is CNAIGGDSEQYF. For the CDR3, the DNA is TGCAATGCCATTGGGGGGGACTCCGAGCAGTACTTC.

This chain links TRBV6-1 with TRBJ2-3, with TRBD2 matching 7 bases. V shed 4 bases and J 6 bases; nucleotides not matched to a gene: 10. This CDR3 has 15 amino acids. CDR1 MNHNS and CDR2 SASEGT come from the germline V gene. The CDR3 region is CASSVWTSQPDTQYF. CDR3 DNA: TGTGCCAGCAGTGTATGGACTAGTCAGCCCGATACGCAGTATTTT.

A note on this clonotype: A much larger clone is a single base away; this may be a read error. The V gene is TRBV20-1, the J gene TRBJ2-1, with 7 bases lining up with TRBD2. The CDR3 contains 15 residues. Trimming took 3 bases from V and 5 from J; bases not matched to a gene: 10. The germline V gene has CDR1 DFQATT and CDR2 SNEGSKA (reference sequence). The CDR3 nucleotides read TGCAGTGCTAGGACGGGACTAACGGGAAACAATGAGCAGTTCTTC. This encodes CSARTGLTGNNEQFF.

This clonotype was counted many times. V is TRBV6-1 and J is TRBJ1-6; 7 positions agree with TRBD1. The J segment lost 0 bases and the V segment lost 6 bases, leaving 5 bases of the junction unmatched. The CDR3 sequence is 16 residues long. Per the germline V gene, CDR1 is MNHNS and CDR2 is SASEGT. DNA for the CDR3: TGTGCCAGCAGACCTGGGGACAGCTCCTATAATTCACCCCTCCACTTT. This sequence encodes CASRPGDSSYNSPLHF.

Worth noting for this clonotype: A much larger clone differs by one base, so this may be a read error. CDR3 sequence (DNA): TGTGCCAGCAGCCAACGGACAGGAGACGGTGGCTACACCTTC. It is translated as CASSQRTGDGGYTF. V is TRBV4-2 and J is TRBJ1-2, with 7 positions matching TRBD1. The trim removed 2 bases at V and 7 bases at J, leaving 7 bases unmatched. There are 14 residues in the CDR3. The germline CDR1 and CDR2 sequences are LGHNA and YNFKEQ.

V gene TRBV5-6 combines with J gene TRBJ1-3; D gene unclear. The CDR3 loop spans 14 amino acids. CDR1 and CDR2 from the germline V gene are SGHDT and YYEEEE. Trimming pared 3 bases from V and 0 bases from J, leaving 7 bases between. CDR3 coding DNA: TGTGCCAGCAGCTGGAGTCCCTCTGGAAACACCATATATTTT. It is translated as CASSWSPSGNTIYF.

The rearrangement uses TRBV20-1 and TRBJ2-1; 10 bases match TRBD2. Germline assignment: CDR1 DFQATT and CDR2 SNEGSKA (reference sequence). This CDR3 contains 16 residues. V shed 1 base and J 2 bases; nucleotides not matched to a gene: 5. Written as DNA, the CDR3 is TGCAGTGCTAGAGGGGTTAGCGGGAGGCCCTACAATGAGCAGTTCTTC. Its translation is CSARGVSGRPYNEQFF.

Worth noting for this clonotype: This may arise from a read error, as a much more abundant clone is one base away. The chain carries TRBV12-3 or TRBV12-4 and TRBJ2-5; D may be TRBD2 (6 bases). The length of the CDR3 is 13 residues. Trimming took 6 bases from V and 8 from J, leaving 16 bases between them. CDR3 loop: CASRPQGGDTQYF. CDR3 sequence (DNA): TGTGCCAGCAGACCCCAGGGAGGCGACACCCAGTACTTC.

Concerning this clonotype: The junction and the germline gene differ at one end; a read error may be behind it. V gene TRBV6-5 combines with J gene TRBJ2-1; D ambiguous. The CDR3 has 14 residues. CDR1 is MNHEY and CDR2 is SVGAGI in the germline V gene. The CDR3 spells CASSYDPSAHEKFF. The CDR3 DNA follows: TGTGCCAGCAGTTATGACCCATCAGCACATGAGAAGTTCTTC.

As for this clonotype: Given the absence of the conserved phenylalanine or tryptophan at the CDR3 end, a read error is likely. The CDR3 spells CSARRTSRNGGGLFC. The DNA for the CDR3 is TGCAGTGCTAGAAGGACTAGCAGGAATGGGGGGGGGCTGTTTTGT. The chain has TRBV20-1 and TRBJ2-2; 8 bases agree with TRBD2. Germline-derived CDR1 and CDR2 are DFQATT and SNEGSKA (reference sequence). CDR3 size: 15 residues.